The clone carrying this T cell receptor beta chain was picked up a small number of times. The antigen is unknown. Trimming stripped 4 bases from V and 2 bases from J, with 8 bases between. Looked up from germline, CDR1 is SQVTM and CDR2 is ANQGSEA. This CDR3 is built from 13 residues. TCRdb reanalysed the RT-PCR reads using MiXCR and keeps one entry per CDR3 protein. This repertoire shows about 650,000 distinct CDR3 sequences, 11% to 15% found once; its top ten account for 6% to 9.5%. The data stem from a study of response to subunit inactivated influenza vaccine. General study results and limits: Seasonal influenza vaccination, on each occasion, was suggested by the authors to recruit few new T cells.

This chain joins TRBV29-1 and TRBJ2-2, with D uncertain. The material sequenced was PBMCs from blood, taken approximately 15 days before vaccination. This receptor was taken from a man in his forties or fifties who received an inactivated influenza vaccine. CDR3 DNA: TGCAGCGTTGGTAGAGCAAACACCGGGGAGCTGTTTTTT. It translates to CSVGRANTGELFF.